These 27 T cell receptor beta chains originate from one sample sequenced in a study of technical replicates of blood from a handful of donors. The data were produced by immunoSEQ multiplex PCR, yet TCRdb's version contains in-frame clones alone and is incomplete. Of approximately 94,000 clones listed, about 96% were seen once; the top ten hold 0.36%. The sequencing input was T cells isolated from PBMCs. These TCRs come from a human donor in good health.

This chain connects TRBV7-2 to TRBJ2-7; 11 bases are a match to TRBD2. This CDR3 is 16 amino acids long. Trimming took 5 bases from V and 4 from J; bases not matched to a gene: 10. CDR1 and CDR2 (germline): SGHTA, FQGNSA. The chain's CDR3 is CASSLDWTSGLYEQYF. The CDR3 bases are TGTGCCAGCAGCCTTGACTGGACTAGCGGGTTATACGAGCAGTACTTC.

The CDR3 nucleotides read TGTGCCTGCTCAGGGGCTTACAATGAGCAGTTCTTC. The encoded protein is CACSGAYNEQFF. The chain joins TRBV30 to TRBJ2-1, with D perhaps TRBD1 (6 bases). The V gene lost 6 bases and the J gene lost 4 bases, with 10 bases spanning the gap. The CDR3 extends over 12 amino acids. The V gene's germline CDR1 is GTSNPN and CDR2 SVGIG (reference sequence).

The chain is built from TRBV27 and TRBJ2-3; TRBD2 might be the D (5 bases). V was cut by 3 bases and J by 6 bases, with 16 bases left in between. In germline, CDR1 is MNHEY, CDR2 SMNVEV (reference sequence). CDR3 length: 15 residues. DNA of the CDR3: TGTGCCAGCAGTTTGCGAGGGATGGTTCTTGATACGCAGTATTTT. This encodes CASSLRGMVLDTQYF.

There are a few counts of this clone. This chain joins TRBV6-6 and TRBJ2-3; unclear D gene. CDR1 MNHNY and CDR2 SVGAGI come from the germline V gene (reference sequence). Trimming took 5 bases from V and 0 from J, leaving 12 bases between them. This CDR3 spans 15 amino acids. The CDR3 here is CASSLKSSSTDTQYF. In nucleotides, the CDR3 is TGTGCCAGCAGTCTAAAGTCGTCTAGCACAGATACGCAGTATTTT.

The chain employs TRBV5-4 and TRBJ2-7; D unresolved. Germline CDR1 and CDR2: SGHNT and YYREEE (reference sequence). This CDR3 has 12 amino acids. Trimming pared 0 bases from V and 5 bases from J, leaving 6 bases between. The DNA for the CDR3 is TGTGCCAGCAGCTTGGATACAAACGAGCAGTACTTC. It translates to CASSLDTNEQYF.

The chain links TRBV4-1 to TRBJ2-1; D unclear. There are 15 residues in the CDR3. Between the trimmed V and J ends, which lost 1 base and 5 bases, there was a span of 12 bases. Germline V lookup: CDR1 MGHRA, CDR2 YSYEKL. The DNA for the CDR3 is TGCGCCAGCAGCCAAGCGCCGGTTGGTAACAATGAGCAGTTCTTC. Encoded protein: CASSQAPVGNNEQFF.

This clone was detected only a few times. This chain links TRBV2 with TRBJ1-4; no reliable D call. The CDR3 contains 12 residues. Germline CDR1 and CDR2: SNHLY and FYNNEI. V lost 8 bases to trimming and J lost 7 bases, with 11 bases between them. CDR3 loop: CASLREVEKLFF. The DNA for the CDR3 is TGTGCCAGCTTGCGGGAGGTTGAAAAACTGTTTTTT.

This rearrangement joins TRBV9 to TRBJ1-3; 8 nucleotides match TRBD1. This CDR3 spans 16 amino acids. The V gene's germline CDR1 is SGDLS and CDR2 YYNGEE. V was clipped by 4 bases and J by 0 bases; unmatched bases: 6. CDR3 sequence: CASSKTGASSGNTIYF. The CDR3 region has the DNA TGTGCCAGCAGCAAGACAGGGGCGAGCTCTGGAAACACCATATATTTT. Full variable domain (remainder filled in from reference TRBV9 and TRBJ1-3): DSGVTQTPKHLITATGQRVTLRCSPRSGDLSVYWYQQSLDQGLQFLIQYYNGEERAKGNILERFSAQQFPDLHSELNLSSLELGDSALYFCASSKTGASSGNTIYFGEGSWLTVV.

The chain links TRBV28 to TRBJ1-2; 7 nucleotides match TRBD1. The CDR3 contains 15 residues. Trimming took 0 bases from V and 8 from J; bases not matched to a gene: 9. In germline, CDR1 is MDHEN, CDR2 SYDVKM. In nucleotides, the CDR3 is TGTGCCAGCAGTTTATGGTCGGACAGGATTTGGGGCTACACCTTC. It codes for CASSLWSDRIWGYTF.

The rearrangement uses TRBV7-2 and TRBJ1-1; D remains unclear. In germline, CDR1 is SGHTA, CDR2 FQGNSA. This CDR3 has 12 residues. V lost 3 bases to trimming and J lost 7 bases, with 9 bases between them. The CDR3 spells CASSFGGSEAFF. The CDR3 DNA reads TGTGCCAGCAGCTTTGGCGGAAGTGAAGCTTTCTTT.

The rearrangement links TRBV2 to TRBJ2-5; TRBD2 is a possible D gene (5 bases). The CDR3 sequence is 11 residues long. The V end lost 7 bases, the J end lost 5 bases, and 8 bases lay between the germline ends. Per germline, CDR1 SNHLY and CDR2 FYNNEI. The CDR3 here is CASNPGETQYF. CDR3 in DNA: TGTGCCAGCAATCCGGGGGAGACCCAGTACTTC.

V usage is TRBV27 and J usage is TRBJ1-3; unclear D gene. This CDR3 is 14 amino acids long. V lost 2 bases and J 2 bases, leaving 7 bases between the germline ends. CDR1 MNHEY and CDR2 SMNVEV come from the germline V gene (reference sequence). CDR3 coding DNA: TGTGCCAGCAGTTTAAAGCCCGCTGGAAACACCATATATTTT. Residues: CASSLKPAGNTIYF.

The chain recombines TRBV27 with TRBJ2-1; D is unclear. Trimming pared 5 bases from V and 6 bases from J, leaving 14 bases between. CDR3 length equals 14 residues. Germline V gene sequence: CDR1 MNHEY, CDR2 SMNVEV (reference sequence). CDR3 nucleotides: TGTGCCAGCAGTGGCAGGATCCATCGCAATGAGCAGTTCTTC. Residues: CASSGRIHRNEQFF.

V is TRBV7-2 and J is TRBJ1-3; 7 bases are a match to TRBD1. V dropped 5 bases and J dropped 4; count of bases not matched to a gene: 8. The CDR3 extends over 15 amino acids. CDR1 is SGHTA and CDR2 is FQGNSA in the germline V gene. The CDR3 sequence is CASSVDGTDGNTIYF. CDR3 sequence (DNA): TGTGCCAGCAGCGTCGATGGGACAGACGGAAACACCATATATTTT.

The rearrangement joins TRBV30 to TRBJ2-1; 7 nucleotides match TRBD1. CDR3 length: 16 amino acids. From germline, CDR1 is GTSNPN and CDR2 SVGIG (reference sequence). V lost 5 bases, J lost 4 bases, and 14 bases stayed unmatched. Here the CDR3 DNA reads TGTGCCTGGGTCCTTAGTGGACAGGCTGAATACAATGAGCAGTTCTTC. It yields the protein CAWVLSGQAEYNEQFF.

This clone was seen just once. The CDR3 is CASSPTGGNPEAFF. The CDR3, as DNA: TGCGCCAGCAGCCCGACAGGGGGCAATCCTGAAGCTTTCTTT. The V and J genes are TRBV5-1 and TRBJ1-1; 10 bases map to TRBD1. The CDR3 is 14 amino acids. The germline gives CDR1 SGHRS, CDR2 YFSETQ. The V segment lost 4 bases and the J segment 6 bases; nucleotides outside the gene matches: 6.

This chain uses TRBV19 with TRBJ2-1; 9 bases agree with TRBD2. Looked up from germline, CDR1 is LNHDA and CDR2 is SQIVND (reference sequence). With 3 bases clipped from V and 7 bases from J, the junction kept 7 bases outside the gene matches. CDR3 size: 15 residues. CDR3 sequence (DNA): TGTGCCAGTAGTATGAGTAGCGGGAGTAGGAATGAGCAGTTCTTC. It translates to CASSMSSGSRNEQFF.

This clone was seen a few times. The CDR3: CAVQGIRTEAFF. The CDR3 DNA reads as TGTGCCGTACAGGGTATTCGGACTGAAGCTTTCTTT. The chain is built from TRBV6-5 and TRBJ1-1, with a tentative D call TRBD1 (6 bases). Trimming cost V 11 bases and J 5 bases, with 15 bases left between them. The CDR3 runs 12 residues. CDR1 MNHEY and CDR2 SVGAGI come from the germline V gene.

The CDR3 DNA reads TGTGCCAGCAGCCAGGACAGATCCAAACTGTTTTTT. Its protein is CASSQDRSKLFF. This sequence joins TRBV7-9 and TRBJ1-4, with D tentatively TRBD1 (6 bases). CDR1 and CDR2 from the germline V gene are SEHNR and FQNEAQ (reference sequence). This CDR3 is 12 amino acids long. Trimming removed 5 bases from V and 11 bases from J, with 12 bases in between.

The rearrangement joins TRBV19 to TRBJ1-2; TRBD1 matches 7 bases. Unmatched junction bases numbered 13, after V lost 6 bases and J lost 12 bases. The CDR3 sequence is 13 residues long. Germline V gene sequence: CDR1 LNHDA, CDR2 SQIVND (reference sequence). The CDR3 loop reads CASSSRDRDVNTF. The DNA of the CDR3 is TGTGCCAGTAGCTCAAGGGACAGAGATGTGAACACCTTC.

This chain connects TRBV19 to TRBJ1-2; the D gene is possibly TRBD1 (6 bases). The length of the CDR3 is 14 residues. Deletions cut 4 bases from V and 3 bases from J, with 12 bases between. The germline gives CDR1 LNHDA, CDR2 SQIVND (reference sequence). The CDR3: CASSRTVDYYGYTF. The CDR3 nucleotides are TGTGCCAGTAGTAGGACAGTGGACTACTATGGCTACACCTTC.

V gene TRBV5-5 combines with J gene TRBJ2-7, with unresolved D. CDR3 length: 12 amino acids. V lost 0 bases and J lost 6, with 7 bases in between. CDR1 SGHKS and CDR2 YYEKEE come from the germline V gene (reference sequence). The CDR3 protein is CASSLVRGEQYF. In DNA form, the CDR3 reads TGTGCCAGCAGCTTGGTCCGAGGCGAGCAGTACTTC.

The chain couples TRBV5-5 to TRBJ2-1, with a weak D call TRBD2 (6 bases). CDR3 length: 15 residues. Germline-derived CDR1 and CDR2 are SGHKS and YYEKEE (reference sequence). Trimming pared 0 bases from V and 3 bases from J, leaving 10 bases between. CDR3 sequence (DNA): TGTGCCAGCAGCTTGGGTCTAGCGAGCTACAATGAGCAGTTCTTC. Amino acid sequence: CASSLGLASYNEQFF.

This clone came up once. The chain couples TRBV27 to TRBJ2-5; 10 bases map to TRBD1. V shed 5 bases, J shed 5 bases, and the junction held 5 bases outside the gene matches. Germline loops: CDR1 MNHEY, CDR2 SMNVEV (reference sequence). The CDR3 runs to 14 residues. Written as DNA, the CDR3 is TGTGCCAGCAGTAGGGACAGGGGCGTCGAGACCCAGTACTTC. It specifies CASSRDRGVETQYF.

This clone was picked up one time. V is TRBV28 and J is TRBJ2-1; the match to TRBD2 covers 9 bases. The CDR3 length is 17 residues. Germline assignment: CDR1 MDHEN and CDR2 SYDVKM. V lost 3 bases and J lost 2; bases outside the gene matches: 8. CDR3 loop: CASSLVAGGFPYNEQFF. DNA for the CDR3: TGTGCCAGCAGTTTGGTGGCGGGAGGGTTCCCCTACAATGAGCAGTTCTTC.

This chain uses TRBV2 with TRBJ1-1, with 7 bases that match TRBD1. The CDR3 is 12 residues long. CDR1 and CDR2 from the germline V gene are SNHLY and FYNNEI. V trimming: 3 bases; J trimming: 11 bases; junction bases outside the gene matches: 6. CDR3 in amino acids: CASSDPTGEAFF. In DNA, the CDR3 is TGTGCCAGCAGTGATCCTACAGGGGAGGCTTTCTTT.

This sequence joins TRBV28 and TRBJ1-5, with a possible D match to TRBD1 (6 bases). The V end lost 4 bases, the J end lost 2 bases, and 12 bases lay between the germline ends. This CDR3 is 15 amino acids long. Germline V gives CDR1 MDHEN, CDR2 SYDVKM. CDR3 protein: CASSYQGGGNQPQHF. DNA for the CDR3: TGTGCCAGCAGTTACCAAGGGGGAGGCAATCAGCCCCAGCATTTT.